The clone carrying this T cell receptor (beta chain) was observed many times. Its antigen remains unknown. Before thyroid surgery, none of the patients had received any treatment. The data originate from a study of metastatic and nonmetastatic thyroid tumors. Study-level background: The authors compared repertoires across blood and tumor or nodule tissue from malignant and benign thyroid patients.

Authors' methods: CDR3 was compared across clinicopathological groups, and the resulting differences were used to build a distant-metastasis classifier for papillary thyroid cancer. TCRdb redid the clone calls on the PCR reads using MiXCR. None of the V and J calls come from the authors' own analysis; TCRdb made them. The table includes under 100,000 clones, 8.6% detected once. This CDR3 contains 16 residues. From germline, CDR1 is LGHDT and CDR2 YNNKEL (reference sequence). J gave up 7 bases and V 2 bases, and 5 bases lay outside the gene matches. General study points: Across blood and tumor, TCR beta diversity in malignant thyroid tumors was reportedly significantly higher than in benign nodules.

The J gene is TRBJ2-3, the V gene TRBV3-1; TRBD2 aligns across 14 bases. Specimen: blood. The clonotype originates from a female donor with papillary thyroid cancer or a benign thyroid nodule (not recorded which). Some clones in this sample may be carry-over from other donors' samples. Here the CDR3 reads CASSQLGLAGVNTQYF. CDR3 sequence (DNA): TGTGCCAGCAGCCAACTGGGACTAGCGGGGGTAAATACGCAGTATTTT.